These 13 T cell receptor beta chains came from one sample sequenced in a study of shared clonotypes between healthy human individuals. The naive CD8 subset, CD45RO-negative cells positively selected for CCR7, excluded terminally differentiated effector memory CD45RA+ cells. Produced via immunoSEQ multiplex PCR; TCRdb's table is partial and in-frame only. The sample has about 2 million clones, approximately 94% seen once; the top ten hold roughly 1%. The sequencing sample was made of naive CD8+ T cells sorted from blood. The receptor set was obtained from a man aged 18-30 years in good health.

This chain uses TRBV5-1 with TRBJ1-4; TRBD1 is a possible D gene (6 bases). V gave up 1 base and J gave up 4 bases, with 8 bases separating them. CDR1 and CDR2 (germline): SGHRS, YFSETQ. The length of the CDR3 is 14 residues. CDR3 sequence reads: CASSLRGYNEKLFF. DNA for the CDR3: TGCGCCAGCAGCTTGAGGGGGTATAATGAAAAACTGTTTTTT.

The rearrangement joins TRBV7-6 to TRBJ1-6; TRBD1 is a possible D gene (6 bases). Germline values: CDR1 SGHVS, CDR2 FNYEAQ. The CDR3 has 13 amino acids. Between the trimmed V and J ends, which lost 6 bases and 7 bases, there was a span of 10 bases. CDR3: CASSTGLNSPLHF. The CDR3 DNA sequence: TGTGCCAGCAGTACAGGGTTAAATTCACCCCTCCACTTT. Based on the CDR3 plus reference TRBV7-6 and TRBJ1-6, the full variable domain is GAGVSQSPRYKVTKRGQDVALRCDPISGHVSLYWYRQALGQGPEFLTYFNYEAQQDKSGLPNDRFSAERPEGSISTLTIQRTEQRDSAMYRCASSTGLNSPLHFGNGTRLTVT.

This sequence joins TRBV4-3 and TRBJ2-1; D gene unclear. Per the germline V gene, CDR1 is LGHNA and CDR2 is YSLEER. Between the trimmed V and J ends, which lost 0 bases and 4 bases, there was a span of 19 bases. The CDR3 loop spans 18 amino acids. CDR3 nucleotides: TGCGCCAGCAGCCAAGAAGGCGTCGAGTCGTTAACGTACAATGAGCAGTTCTTC. This encodes CASSQEGVESLTYNEQFF.

This rearrangement joins TRBV9 to TRBJ2-7; perhaps TRBD2 as D (5 bases). CDR1 is SGDLS, CDR2 YYNGEE, per germline. V lost 2 bases to trimming and J lost 7 bases, with 13 bases between them. This CDR3 has 13 residues. CDR3 DNA sequence: TGTGCCAGCAGCGTTAAGACAACGGGGGAGCAGTACTTC. Its translation: CASSVKTTGEQYF.

The chain links TRBV4-3 to TRBJ1-5; D not certain. Germline CDR1 LGHNA, CDR2 YSLEER. The CDR3 has 15 residues. Trimming took off 0 bases at V and 0 bases at J, with 6 bases between the two ends. The CDR3 DNA sequence: TGCGCCAGCAGCCAAGAGTCGTATAGCAATCAGCCCCAGCATTTT. Translated: CASSQESYSNQPQHF.

This chain uses TRBV4-1 with TRBJ2-5; D possibly matches TRBD1 or TRBD2 (5 bases each). The CDR3 covers 16 residues. V was pared by 0 bases and J by 1 base, with 12 bases between. The V gene's germline CDR1 is MGHRA and CDR2 YSYEKL. Here the CDR3 reads CASSQDGGFFQETQYF. CDR3 coding DNA: TGCGCCAGCAGCCAAGATGGGGGATTTTTCCAAGAGACCCAGTACTTC.

This sequence joins TRBV18 and TRBJ1-4; 7 positions agree with TRBD1. V was pared by 3 bases and J by 3 bases, with 16 bases of the junction left unmatched. CDR1 KGHSH and CDR2 LQKENI come from the germline V gene. The CDR3 is made up of 19 amino acids. The CDR3: CASSPLPGQWGTANEKLFF. In DNA, the CDR3 is TGTGCCAGCTCACCGTTGCCGGGACAGTGGGGGACGGCTAATGAAAAACTGTTTTTT.

The rearrangement links TRBV29-1 to TRBJ2-7, with D possibly being TRBD1 (5 bases). V gave up 2 bases and J gave up 2 bases, with 10 bases separating them. The length of the CDR3 is 13 residues. Germline V lookup: CDR1 SQVTM, CDR2 ANQGSEA. The CDR3 region is CSVELGVTYEQYF. The CDR3 nucleotides are TGCAGCGTTGAATTAGGGGTCACCTACGAGCAGTACTTC.

The chain is built from TRBV5-1 and TRBJ2-7; D gene unclear. Germline CDR1 SGHRS, CDR2 YFSETQ. V lost 2 bases and J 1 base, leaving 13 bases between the germline ends. The CDR3 length is 15 residues. CDR3 nucleotide sequence: TGCGCCAGCAGCTTCATGTTTGACGGTTCCTACGAGCAGTACTTC. Its translation: CASSFMFDGSYEQYF.

The chain uses TRBV15 and TRBJ2-7; D is undetermined. V lost 0 bases to trimming and J lost 2 bases, with 14 bases between them. The CDR3 spans 16 residues. Looked up from germline, CDR1 is LNHNV and CDR2 is YYDKDF (reference sequence). CDR3 DNA sequence: TGTGCCACCAGCAGAGATCGAATGGGTTGGGCCTACGAGCAGTACTTC. Protein product: CATSRDRMGWAYEQYF.

This clone has just one count. The chain uses TRBV27 and TRBJ1-1; 12 bases are a match to TRBD1. This CDR3 has 15 residues. Germline CDR1 reads MNHEY; CDR2 reads SMNVEV (reference sequence). Germline trimming cut 10 bases from V and 2 bases from J; bases unmatched to any gene: 8. This CDR3 reads CATRGTGGYNTEAFF. DNA of the CDR3: TGTGCCACCAGGGGGACAGGGGGCTACAACACTGAAGCTTTCTTT.

The rearrangement uses TRBV11-2 and TRBJ1-6; D perhaps matches TRBD1 (6 bases). CDR3 length equals 16 residues. Germline V CDR1 and CDR2: SGHAT, FQNNGV. Trimming left V 3 bases short and J 4 bases short, with 13 bases between. Here the CDR3 reads CASSLNGQGYNSPLHF. CDR3 nucleotides: TGTGCCAGCAGCTTGAACGGCCAGGGGTATAATTCACCCCTCCACTTT.

The CDR3 nucleotides are TGTGCCAGCAGCCACGACAGACAAGAGACCCAGTACTTC. This gives the protein CASSHDRQETQYF. The chain is built from TRBV5-6 and TRBJ2-5; tentatively, D is TRBD1 (5 bases). The CDR3 is 13 residues long. Germline values: CDR1 SGHDT, CDR2 YYEEEE. V was pared by 4 bases and J by 2 bases, with 9 bases between.